This T cell receptor (beta chain) emerged from a study of identifying expanded T cells in peripheral blood. CDR1 and CDR2 (germline): LNHNV, YYDKDF (reference sequence). The CDR3 has 16 residues. The V end was cut by 0 bases, the J end by 6 bases, with 15 bases between. For this clone: No antigen is known for it.

During the collection period, no donor immune events like infections were recorded. Clones were read by immunoSEQ multiplex PCR, and TCRdb kept only the in-frame ones, dropping some. There are roughly 81,000 clones in the sample; around 84% occur only once, and about 18% lies in the top ten. General observations from the study: Technical replicates showed around 1.3 changed clones; approximately 2 weeks 15 to 20; four weeks 19. Across healthy donors, higher total template counts meant significantly greater approximately two-week count variance.

The sample comprised blood. The V gene is TRBV15, the J gene TRBJ1-5; the D gene is possibly TRBD1 (6 bases). This receptor was taken from a person aged 18 to 70 in good health. The CDR3 here is CATSREFGGSVQPQHF. The CDR3 nucleotides are TGTGCCACCAGCAGAGAGTTCGGGGGCTCCGTTCAGCCCCAGCATTTT.